This T cell receptor beta chain comes out of a study of technical replicates of blood from a few donors. Using immunoSEQ multiplex PCR, the repertoire was profiled, and TCRdb retains in-frame clones only, with some absent. The profile shows around 50,000 clones, more than 95% of them singletons. The CDR3 is 16 amino acids. Trimming removed 3 bases from V and 0 bases from J; junction bases left unmatched: 6. The germline CDR1 and CDR2 sequences are ENHRY and SYGVKD. Input material: T cells isolated from PBMCs. The V call is TRBV10-3, the J call TRBJ2-3; 7 nucleotides match TRBD1. The sequence was obtained from a human donor in good health. CDR3 nucleotide sequence: TGTGCCATCAGTGATGGATCACAGGGGAGCACAGATACGCAGTATTTT. Its protein product is CAISDGSQGSTDTQYF.